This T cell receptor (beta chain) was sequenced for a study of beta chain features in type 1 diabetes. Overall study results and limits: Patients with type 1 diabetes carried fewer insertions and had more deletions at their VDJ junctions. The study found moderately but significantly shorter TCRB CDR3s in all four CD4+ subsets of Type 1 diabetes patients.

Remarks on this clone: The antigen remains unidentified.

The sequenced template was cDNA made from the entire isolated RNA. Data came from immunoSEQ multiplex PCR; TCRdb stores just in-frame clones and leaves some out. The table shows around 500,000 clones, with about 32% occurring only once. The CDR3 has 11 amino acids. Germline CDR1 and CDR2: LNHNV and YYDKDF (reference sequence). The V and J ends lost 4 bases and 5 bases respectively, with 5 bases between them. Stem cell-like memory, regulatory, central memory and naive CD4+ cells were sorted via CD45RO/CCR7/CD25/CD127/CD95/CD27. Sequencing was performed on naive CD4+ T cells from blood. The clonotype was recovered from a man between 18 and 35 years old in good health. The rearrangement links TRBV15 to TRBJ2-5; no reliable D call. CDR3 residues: CATSKKETQYF. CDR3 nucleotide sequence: TGTGCCACCAGCAAAAAGGAGACCCAGTACTTC.